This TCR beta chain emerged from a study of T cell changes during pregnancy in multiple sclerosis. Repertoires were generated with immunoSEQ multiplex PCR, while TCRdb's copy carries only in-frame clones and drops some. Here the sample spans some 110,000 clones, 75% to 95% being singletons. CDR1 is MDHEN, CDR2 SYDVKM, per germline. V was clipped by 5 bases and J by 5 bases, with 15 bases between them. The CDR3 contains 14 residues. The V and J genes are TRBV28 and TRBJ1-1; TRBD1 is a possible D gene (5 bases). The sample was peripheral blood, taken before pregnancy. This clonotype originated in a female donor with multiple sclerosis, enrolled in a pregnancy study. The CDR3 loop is CASSTRQGATEAFF. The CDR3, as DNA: TGTGCCAGCAGTACACGGCAGGGTGCTACTGAAGCTTTCTTT.